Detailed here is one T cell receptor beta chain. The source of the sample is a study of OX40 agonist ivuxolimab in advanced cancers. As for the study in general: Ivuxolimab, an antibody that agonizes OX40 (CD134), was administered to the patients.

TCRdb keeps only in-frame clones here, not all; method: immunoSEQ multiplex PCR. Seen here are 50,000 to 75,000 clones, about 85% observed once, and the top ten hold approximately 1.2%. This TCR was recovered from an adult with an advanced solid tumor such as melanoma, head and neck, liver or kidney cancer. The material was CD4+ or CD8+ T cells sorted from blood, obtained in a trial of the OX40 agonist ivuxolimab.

CDR3 sequence (DNA): TGTGCCTGGAGAGGGGAAGGGCCTAGTGACTATGGCTACACCTTC. Translating it yields CAWRGEGPSDYGYTF. The V call is TRBV30, the J call TRBJ1-2, with a weak D call TRBD1 (5 bases). Trimming took off 3 bases at V and 3 bases at J, with 17 bases between the two ends. There are 15 residues in the CDR3. Germline-derived CDR1 and CDR2 are GTSNPN and SVGIG (reference sequence).